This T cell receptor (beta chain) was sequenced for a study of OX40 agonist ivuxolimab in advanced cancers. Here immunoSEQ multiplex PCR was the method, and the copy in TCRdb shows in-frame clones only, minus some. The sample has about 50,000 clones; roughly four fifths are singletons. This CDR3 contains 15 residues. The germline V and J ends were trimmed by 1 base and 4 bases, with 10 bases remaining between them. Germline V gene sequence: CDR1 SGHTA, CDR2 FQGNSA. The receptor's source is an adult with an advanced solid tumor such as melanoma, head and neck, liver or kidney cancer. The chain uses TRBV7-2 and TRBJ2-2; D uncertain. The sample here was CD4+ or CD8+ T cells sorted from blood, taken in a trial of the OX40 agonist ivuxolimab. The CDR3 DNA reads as TGTGCCAGCAGCTTAGGGCAGCCAACCACCGGGGAGCTGTTTTTT. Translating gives CASSLGQPTTGELFF. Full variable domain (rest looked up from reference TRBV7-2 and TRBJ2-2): GAGVSQSPSNKVTEKGKDVELRCDPISGHTALYWYRQSLGQGLEFLIYFQGNSAPDKSGLPSDRFSAERTGGSVSTLTIQRTQQEDSAVYLCASSLGQPTTGELFFGEGSRLTVL.